This TCR beta chain was captured in a study of blood T cell repertoires in COVID-19. Study at large: Both acute and convalescent COVID-19 samples were obtained from the United States, Italy and Spain. In each case, the material was cDNA or gDNA derived from T cells, B-cell-depleted T cells, or PBMCs.

The germline V gene encodes CDR1 MNHEY and CDR2 SVGAGI. The CDR3 loop spans 12 amino acids. V lost 10 bases to trimming and J lost 5 bases; unmatched junction nucleotides: 7. Authors' processing steps: Reference gene primer amplification gave estimated nucleated cell counts. Sequencing was performed with immunoSEQ multiplex PCR; in TCRdb, only in-frame clones are kept and a portion is missing. V, J and clone size are those of that table, while D and trimming were read from the DNA. The sample includes 65,000 to 80,000 clones, more than 80% of them seen just once. Specimen: peripheral blood. V is TRBV6-5 and J is TRBJ2-7, with TRBD2 identical over 8 bases. The clonotype originates from a human donor in a cohort sampled during active COVID-19. Here the CDR3 DNA reads TGTGCCACCGGAGGACTAGCCCACGAGCAGTACTTC. Its translation is CATGGLAHEQYF.